Listed here is a single TCR beta chain. The data originate from a study of blood T cell repertoires in COVID-19. The CDR3 consists of 13 residues. V trimming: 8 bases; J trimming: 2 bases; junction bases outside the gene matches: 6. The germline V gene has CDR1 SNHLY and CDR2 FYNNEI. Libraries were prepared by immunoSEQ multiplex PCR; TCRdb keeps only in-frame clonotypes and omits some of them. The table lists about 200,000 clones, about 94% of them singletons. The specimen sequenced was peripheral blood. The chain carries TRBV2 and TRBJ2-7; 7 bases line up with TRBD1. This TCR was recovered from a man aged 55-75 years with COVID-19, enrolled during active disease. CDR3 sequence: CASSGTVTYEQYF. In nucleotides, the CDR3 is TGTGCCAGCTCCGGGACAGTGACCTACGAGCAGTACTTC.